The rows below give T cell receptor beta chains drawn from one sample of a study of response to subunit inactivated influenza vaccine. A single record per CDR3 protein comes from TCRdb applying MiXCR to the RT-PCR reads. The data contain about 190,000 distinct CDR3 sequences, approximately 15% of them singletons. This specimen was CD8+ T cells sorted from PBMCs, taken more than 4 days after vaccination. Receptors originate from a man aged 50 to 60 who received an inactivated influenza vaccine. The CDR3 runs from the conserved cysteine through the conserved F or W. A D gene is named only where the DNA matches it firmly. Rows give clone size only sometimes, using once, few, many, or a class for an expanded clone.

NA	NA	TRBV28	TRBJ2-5	CASSLATSGVETQYF	TGTGCCAGCAGTTTGGCCACCTCAGGGGTGGAGACCCAGTACTTC
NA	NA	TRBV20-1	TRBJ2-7	CSAPSPLAYEQYF	TGCAGTGCCCCCAGTCCACTAGCCTACGAGCAGTACTTC
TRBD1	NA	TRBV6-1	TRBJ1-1	CASSEWDRVGTEAFF	TGTGCCAGCAGTGAATGGGACAGGGTGGGTACTGAAGCTTTCTTT
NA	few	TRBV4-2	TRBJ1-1	CASSQIGTRTEAFF	TGTGCCAGCAGCCAAATTGGAACGAGGACTGAAGCTTTCTTT
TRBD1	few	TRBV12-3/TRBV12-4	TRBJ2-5	CASSLEPLPAGGQETQYF	TGTGCCAGCAGTTTAGAGCCTCTTCCGGCAGGGGGTCAAGAGACCCAGTACTTC
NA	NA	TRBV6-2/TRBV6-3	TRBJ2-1	CASSDTASSRNEQFF	TGTGCCAGCAGTGATACAGCCTCCTCTAGAAATGAGCAGTTCTTC
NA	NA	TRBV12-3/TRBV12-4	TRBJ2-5	CASSGGFGPGWEETQYF	TGTGCCAGCAGTGGGGGGTTCGGTCCAGGATGGGAAGAGACCCAGTACTTC
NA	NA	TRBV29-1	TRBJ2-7	CSVDIRDKADYEQYF	TGCAGCGTGGACATCCGGGACAAGGCAGACTACGAGCAGTACTTC
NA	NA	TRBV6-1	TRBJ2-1	CASSEHRYNEQFF	TGTGCCAGCAGTGAACACCGATACAATGAGCAGTTCTTC
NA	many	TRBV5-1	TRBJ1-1	CASSSTIPGESNTEAFF	TGCGCCAGCAGCTCGACCATACCCGGGGAGTCGAACACTGAAGCTTTCTTT
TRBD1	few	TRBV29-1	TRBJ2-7	CSVEGTGDSYEQYF	TGCAGCGTTGAAGGGACAGGAGACTCCTACGAGCAGTACTTC
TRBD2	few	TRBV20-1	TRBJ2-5	CSATTSGTWGETQYF	TGCAGTGCTACGACTAGCGGAACCTGGGGAGAGACCCAGTACTTC
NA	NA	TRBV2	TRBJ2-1	CASSSWTREQFF	TGTGCCAGCAGCTCATGGACGAGGGAGCAGTTCTTC
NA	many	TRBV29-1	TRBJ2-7	CSVELSKSYEQYF	TGCAGCGTTGAACTTAGCAAGTCGTACGAGCAGTACTTC
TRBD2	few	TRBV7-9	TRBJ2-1	CASSYFSGRVDNEQFF	TGTGCCAGCAGCTACTTTAGCGGGAGGGTTGACAATGAGCAGTTCTTC
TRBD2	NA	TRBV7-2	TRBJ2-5	CASSLGLAEGQETQYF	TGTGCCAGCAGCTTAGGACTAGCGGAGGGCCAAGAGACCCAGTACTTC
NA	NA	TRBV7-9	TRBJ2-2	CASSGRDHPPGELFF	TGTGCCAGCAGCGGCCGGGACCACCCCCCCGGGGAGCTGTTTTTT
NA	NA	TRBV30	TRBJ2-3	CAWTTSEHTDTQYF	TGTGCCTGGACGACATCGGAACATACGGATACGCAGTATTTT
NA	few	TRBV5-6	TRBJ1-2	CASSTAGPGYTF	TGTGCCAGCAGCACAGCAGGGCCTGGCTACACCTTC
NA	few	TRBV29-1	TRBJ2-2	CSVAGTGELFF	TGCAGCGTTGCTGGGACCGGGGAGCTGTTTTTT
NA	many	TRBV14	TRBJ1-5	CASSQGYQPQHF	TGTGCCAGCAGCCAAGGTTATCAGCCCCAGCATTTT
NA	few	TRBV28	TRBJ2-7	CASRDQGYEQYF	TGTGCCAGCAGAGATCAGGGGTATGAGCAGTACTTC
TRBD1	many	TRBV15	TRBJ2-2	CATSREQGVVTGELFF	TGTGCCACCAGCAGAGAACAGGGGGTCGTCACCGGGGAGCTGTTTTTT
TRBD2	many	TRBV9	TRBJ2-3	CASSVSKLAGELDTQYF	TGTGCCAGCAGCGTTTCAAAACTAGCGGGAGAACTAGATACGCAGTATTTT
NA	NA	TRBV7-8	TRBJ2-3	CASSLAQAEPRTDTQYF	TGTGCCAGCAGCTTAGCGCAAGCGGAGCCGCGCACAGATACGCAGTATTTT
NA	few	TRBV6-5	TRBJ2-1	CASSYSSQVDNEQFF	TGTGCCAGCAGTTACTCTTCGCAGGTTGACAATGAGCAGTTCTTC
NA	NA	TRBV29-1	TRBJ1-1	CSVEGGPSNTEAFF	TGCAGCGTTGAGGGGGGACCTTCGAACACTGAAGCTTTCTTT
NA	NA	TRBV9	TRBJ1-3	CASSVGRAPGNTIYF	TGTGCCAGCAGCGTAGGCAGGGCCCCTGGAAACACCATATATTTT
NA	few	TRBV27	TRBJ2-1	CASSWGHYNEQFF	TGTGCCAGCAGTTGGGGACACTACAATGAGCAGTTCTTC
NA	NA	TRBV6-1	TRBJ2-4	CASSDPPGVIQYF	TGTGCCAGCAGTGACCCGCCGGGGGTCATTCAGTACTTC
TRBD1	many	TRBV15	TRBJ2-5	CATSREGGAETQYF	TGTGCCACCAGCAGGGAAGGGGGCGCAGAGACCCAGTACTTC
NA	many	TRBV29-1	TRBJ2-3	CSVAGFTDTQYF	TGCAGCGTTGCAGGGTTCACAGATACGCAGTATTTT
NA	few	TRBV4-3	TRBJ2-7	CASSQDVGNSYEQYF	TGCGCCAGCAGCCAAGATGTGGGGAACTCCTACGAGCAGTACTTC
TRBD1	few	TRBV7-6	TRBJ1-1	CASSLGQGGYTEAFF	TGTGCCAGCAGCTTAGGGCAAGGGGGCTACACTGAAGCTTTCTTT
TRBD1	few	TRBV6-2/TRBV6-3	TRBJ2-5	CASSYAQGHQETQYF	TGTGCCAGCAGTTACGCACAGGGGCACCAAGAGACCCAGTACTTC
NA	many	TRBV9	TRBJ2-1	CASSVATTEQFF	TGTGCCAGCAGCGTAGCCACAACCGAGCAGTTCTTC
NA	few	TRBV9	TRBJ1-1	CASSSNTMNTEAFF	TGTGCCAGCAGCTCTAATACCATGAACACTGAAGCTTTCTTT
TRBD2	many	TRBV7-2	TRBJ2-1	CASSLGSGGNNEQFF	TGTGCCAGCAGCTTAGGAAGCGGGGGGAACAATGAGCAGTTCTTC
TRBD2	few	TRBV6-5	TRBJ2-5	CASSYSKIGTSGETQYF	TGTGCCAGCAGTTACTCTAAGATCGGGACTAGCGGAGAGACCCAGTACTTC
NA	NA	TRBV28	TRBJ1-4	CASSLGRGGATNEKLFF	TGTGCCAGCAGTTTGGGCAGGGGAGGAGCAACTAATGAAAAACTGTTTTTT